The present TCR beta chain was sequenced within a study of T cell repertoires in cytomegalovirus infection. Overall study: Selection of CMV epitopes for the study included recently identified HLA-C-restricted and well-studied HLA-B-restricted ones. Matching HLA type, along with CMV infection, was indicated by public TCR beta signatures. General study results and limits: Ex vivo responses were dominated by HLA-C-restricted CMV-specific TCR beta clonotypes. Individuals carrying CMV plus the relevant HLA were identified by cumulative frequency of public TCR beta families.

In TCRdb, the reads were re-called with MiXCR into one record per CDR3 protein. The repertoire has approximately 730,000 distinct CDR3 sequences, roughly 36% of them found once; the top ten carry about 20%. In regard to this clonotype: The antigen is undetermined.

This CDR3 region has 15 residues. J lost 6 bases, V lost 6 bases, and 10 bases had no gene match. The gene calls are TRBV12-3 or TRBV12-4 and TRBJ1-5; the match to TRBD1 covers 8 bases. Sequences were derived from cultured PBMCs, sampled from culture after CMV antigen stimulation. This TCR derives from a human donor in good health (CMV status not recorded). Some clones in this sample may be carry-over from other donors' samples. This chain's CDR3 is CASSMTGQATQPQHF. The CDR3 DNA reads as TGTGCCAGCAGCATGACGGGACAGGCAACTCAGCCCCAGCATTTT.